A single T cell receptor (beta chain) is shown here with its context. Its antigen is undetermined. These data belong to a study of CD8 T cells in ankylosing spondylitis. As the method for making TCR beta libraries, quantitative 5'-RACE with molecular barcodes was used. TCRdb processed the 5' RACE reads anew with MiXCR; each CDR3 protein has one entry. The table records some 840,000 distinct CDR3 sequences, 12% of them present only once. The V gene lost 6 bases and the J gene lost 7 bases, with 15 bases spanning the gap. This CDR3 has 13 residues. Germline CDR1 and CDR2: ENHRY and SYGVKD. Study results and limitations: Ankylosing spondylitis blood seemed to carry a telltale TCR beta motif made of under ten highly homologous variants.

This sequence joins TRBV10-3 and TRBJ1-1; tentative D call: TRBD1 (5 bases). Sequencing was done on a sample of blood, either unsorted or a sorted T cell fraction (not recorded which). The sequence was collected from a male donor with ankylosing spondylitis. CDR3 residues: CAISPGPQREAFF. Written as DNA, the CDR3 is TGTGCCATCAGCCCGGGACCCCAACGTGAAGCTTTCTTT.